A selection of T cell receptor beta chains follows, all from one sample in a study of CD8+CD57+ T cells in acquired aplastic anemia. TCRdb re-analysed the reads in MiXCR, keeping a single row per CDR3 protein. The sample shows approximately 80,000 distinct CDR3 sequences, 60% to 75% of them seen only once. Sequenced input: sorted CD4+, CD8+, or CD8+CD57+ T cells (not recorded which) from PBMCs. These TCRs come from a human donor with aplastic anemia. Each CDR3 is given with its conserved first and last residue. The order of the fields is V gene, J gene, D gene, clone size, CDR3 length, CDR3 DNA, CDR3 protein. The D gene is left open where the match is weak. Clone sizes are given selectively: once, few, many, or a class where the clone is expanded.

V gene: TRBV12-3/TRBV12-4; J gene: TRBJ1-2; D gene: TRBD1; clone size: NA; CDR3 length: 17; CDR3 DNA: TGTGCCAGCAGCCCCGGGACAGGGGGCGCAAGAAACTATGGCTACACCTTC; CDR3 protein: CASSPGTGGARNYGYTF
V gene: TRBV20-1; J gene: TRBJ2-5; D gene: NA; clone size: NA; CDR3 length: 13; CDR3 DNA: TGCAGTGCTAGAGATGCATTTTGGGAGACCCAGTACTTC; CDR3 protein: CSARDAFWETQYF
V gene: TRBV12-3/TRBV12-4; J gene: TRBJ2-3; D gene: NA; clone size: NA; CDR3 length: 14; CDR3 DNA: TGTGCCAGCAGTTTGAGGGGAAGCACAGATACGCAGTATTTT; CDR3 protein: CASSLRGSTDTQYF
V gene: TRBV10-3; J gene: TRBJ1-2; D gene: TRBD1; clone size: NA; CDR3 length: 15; CDR3 DNA: TGTGCCATCAGTGCCGACAGGGTCGGTATTAATGGCTACACCTTC; CDR3 protein: CAISADRVGINGYTF
V gene: TRBV19; J gene: TRBJ2-7; D gene: NA; clone size: NA; CDR3 length: 14; CDR3 DNA: TGTGCCAGTACTATGGGGTTTCCATCCTACGAGCAGTACTTC; CDR3 protein: CASTMGFPSYEQYF
V gene: TRBV2; J gene: TRBJ1-1; D gene: NA; clone size: NA; CDR3 length: 14; CDR3 DNA: TGTGCCAGCAGTGTTGGAAACTTCGGCACTGAAGCTTTCTTT; CDR3 protein: CASSVGNFGTEAFF
V gene: TRBV15; J gene: TRBJ2-2; D gene: TRBD2; clone size: once; CDR3 length: 16; CDR3 DNA: TGTGCCACCAGCACCTACCAAGGAGCGGGGACCGGGGAGCTGTTTTTT; CDR3 protein: CATSTYQGAGTGELFF
V gene: TRBV15; J gene: TRBJ2-1; D gene: TRBD2; clone size: NA; CDR3 length: 15; CDR3 DNA: TGTGCCACCAGCAGTAGCAGCGGGGGGGTGGATGAGCAGTTCTTC; CDR3 protein: CATSSSSGGVDEQFF
V gene: TRBV5-6; J gene: TRBJ2-7; D gene: TRBD2; clone size: NA; CDR3 length: 14; CDR3 DNA: TGTGCCAGCAGCTTGATCCGCGGGGGCTACGAGCAGTACTTC; CDR3 protein: CASSLIRGGYEQYF
V gene: TRBV12-3/TRBV12-4; J gene: TRBJ1-5; D gene: NA; clone size: few; CDR3 length: 13; CDR3 DNA: TGTGCCAGCAGTGTGAGGCTGGGACAGCCCCAGCATTTT; CDR3 protein: CASSVRLGQPQHF
V gene: TRBV5-1; J gene: TRBJ2-7; D gene: TRBD2; clone size: NA; CDR3 length: 12; CDR3 DNA: TGCGCCAGCTGGGACTACTCCTACGAGCAGTACTTC; CDR3 protein: CASWDYSYEQYF
V gene: TRBV10-2; J gene: TRBJ1-6; D gene: NA; clone size: NA; CDR3 length: 14; CDR3 DNA: TGCGCCAGCTTGGAGGGGAATTCGGATTCACCCCTCCACTTT; CDR3 protein: CASLEGNSDSPLHF
V gene: TRBV20-1; J gene: TRBJ2-5; D gene: TRBD2; clone size: NA; CDR3 length: 11; CDR3 DNA: TGCAGTGCTCTAGCGGAAGAGACCCAGTACTTC; CDR3 protein: CSALAEETQYF
V gene: TRBV2; J gene: TRBJ2-3; D gene: NA; clone size: NA; CDR3 length: 12; CDR3 DNA: TGTGCCAGCAGGGGAGCAACAGATACGCAGTATTTT; CDR3 protein: CASRGATDTQYF
V gene: TRBV7-9; J gene: TRBJ2-7; D gene: TRBD2; clone size: NA; CDR3 length: 14; CDR3 DNA: TGTGCCAGCAGCCAGGGACTACGCTTCAGTGAGCAGTACTTC; CDR3 protein: CASSQGLRFSEQYF
V gene: TRBV20-1; J gene: TRBJ1-6; D gene: NA; clone size: NA; CDR3 length: 14; CDR3 DNA: TGCAGTGCTAGAGTACCCGGCAGTGATTCACCCCTCCACTTT; CDR3 protein: CSARVPGSDSPLHF
V gene: TRBV6-1; J gene: TRBJ1-6; D gene: NA; clone size: NA; CDR3 length: 12; CDR3 DNA: TGTGCCAGCAGTGAACCTGGGGTAGCGCACCACTTT; CDR3 protein: CASSEPGVAHHF
V gene: TRBV6-2/TRBV6-3; J gene: TRBJ1-1; D gene: NA; clone size: NA; CDR3 length: 15; CDR3 DNA: TGTGCCAGCAGCCTCGGGGGGAGAGTGAACACTGAAGCTTTCTTT; CDR3 protein: CASSLGGRVNTEAFF
V gene: TRBV2; J gene: TRBJ1-5; D gene: TRBD1; clone size: NA; CDR3 length: 15; CDR3 DNA: TGTGCCAGCGTTTACCAGACAGGGGGCAATCAGCCCCAGCATTTT; CDR3 protein: CASVYQTGGNQPQHF
V gene: TRBV15; J gene: TRBJ1-1; D gene: NA; clone size: NA; CDR3 length: 15; CDR3 DNA: TGTGCCACCAGCAGAGATAAAGGCAGGGGCACTGAAGCTTTCTTT; CDR3 protein: CATSRDKGRGTEAFF
V gene: TRBV15; J gene: TRBJ2-7; D gene: NA; clone size: NA; CDR3 length: 13; CDR3 DNA: TGTGCCACCAGCAATATGCCCTCGAGTGAGCAGTACTTC; CDR3 protein: CATSNMPSSEQYF
V gene: TRBV20-1; J gene: TRBJ2-5; D gene: TRBD1; clone size: NA; CDR3 length: 13; CDR3 DNA: TGCAGTGCTAGGGCCAGGGGGCGGGAGACCCAGTACTTC; CDR3 protein: CSARARGRETQYF
V gene: TRBV11-2; J gene: TRBJ2-1; D gene: TRBD2; clone size: NA; CDR3 length: 16; CDR3 DNA: TGTGCCAGCAGCCCGGCGGGCGGGGGGGCGTACAATGAGCAGTTCTTC; CDR3 protein: CASSPAGGGAYNEQFF
V gene: TRBV7-8; J gene: TRBJ1-1; D gene: NA; clone size: few; CDR3 length: 11; CDR3 DNA: TGTGCCAGCAGGGGGAACACTGAAGCTTTCTTT; CDR3 protein: CASRGNTEAFF
V gene: TRBV24-1; J gene: TRBJ2-1; D gene: NA; clone size: NA; CDR3 length: 11; CDR3 DNA: TGTGCCACGGCAATGGGGGATCTGCAGTTCTTC; CDR3 protein: CATAMGDLQFF
V gene: TRBV15; J gene: TRBJ2-5; D gene: TRBD2; clone size: NA; CDR3 length: 16; CDR3 DNA: TGTGCCACCAGCAGAGATTGGGGGGGTGTTGGGGAGACCCAGTACTTC; CDR3 protein: CATSRDWGGVGETQYF